The sequence of this T cell receptor beta chain was determined in a study of neurological immune-mediated disorders. The germline V gene encodes CDR1 SNHLY and CDR2 FYNNEI. Trimming shortened V by 7 bases and J by 4 bases, and 9 bases separated the two germline ends. The CDR3 is 12 amino acids. In this sample, this clonotype turned up many times. In TCRdb, the 5' RACE reads were re-called with MiXCR into one record per CDR3 protein. The sample shows about 120,000 distinct CDR3 sequences, about 3.4% of them seen only once. Sequencing was done on a sample of PBMCs. The V and J genes are TRBV2 and TRBJ2-3; the D is unclear. The sequence was obtained from a woman aged 30 to 39 with multiple sclerosis. CDR3 in amino acids: CASTQRADTQYF. The DNA for the CDR3 is TGTGCCAGCACCCAACGGGCAGATACGCAGTATTTT.